The sequence of this T cell receptor beta chain was determined in a study of response to subunit inactivated influenza vaccine. TCRdb analysed the RT-PCR reads with MiXCR anew, one entry per CDR3 protein. The sample shows hundreds of thousands of distinct CDR3 sequences, roughly 25% of them seen only once. Trimming removed 8 bases from V and 1 base from J; junction bases left unmatched: 6. Germline V CDR1 and CDR2: MDHEN, SYDVKM. This CDR3 has 14 residues. V is TRBV28 and J is TRBJ1-1; 8 nucleotides align to TRBD1. The source material was CD4+ T cells sorted from PBMCs, sampled 5 days after vaccination. This TCR came from a man in his forties or fifties who received an inactivated influenza vaccine. CDR3 coding DNA: TGTGCCAGCCGCAACAGGGGGGGGAACACTGAAGCTTTCTTT. It translates to CASRNRGGNTEAFF.